The clone carrying this TCR beta chain was observed a single time. The record originates from a study of control samples from healthy donors and cancer patients. The data were produced by immunoSEQ multiplex PCR, yet TCRdb's version contains in-frame clones alone and is incomplete. The table shows some 150,000 clones, with about 93% occurring only once. Per the germline V gene, CDR1 is KGHSH and CDR2 is LQKENI. The CDR3 is made up of 16 amino acids. Unmatched junction bases numbered 4, after V lost 1 base and J lost 3 bases. Sequencing used blood. The chain links TRBV18 to TRBJ2-2, with 8 positions matching TRBD2. This receptor was taken from a man over 45 in good health. CDR3 region: CASSPRIGGDTGELFF. The CDR3, as DNA: TGTGCCAGCTCACCACGAATCGGGGGGGACACCGGGGAGCTGTTTTTT.